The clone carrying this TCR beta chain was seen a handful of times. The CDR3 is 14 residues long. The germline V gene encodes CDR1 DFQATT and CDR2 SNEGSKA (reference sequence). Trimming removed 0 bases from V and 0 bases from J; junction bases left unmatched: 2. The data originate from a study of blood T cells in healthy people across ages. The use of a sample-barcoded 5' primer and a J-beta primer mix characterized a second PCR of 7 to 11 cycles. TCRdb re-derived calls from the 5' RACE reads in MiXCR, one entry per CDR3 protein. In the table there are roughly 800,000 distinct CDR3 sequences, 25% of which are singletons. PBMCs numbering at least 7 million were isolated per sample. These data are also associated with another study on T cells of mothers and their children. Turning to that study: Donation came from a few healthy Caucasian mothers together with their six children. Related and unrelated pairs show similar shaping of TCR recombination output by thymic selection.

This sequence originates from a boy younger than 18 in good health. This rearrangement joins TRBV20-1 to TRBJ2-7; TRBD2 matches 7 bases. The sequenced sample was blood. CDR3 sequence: CSARDLAVSYEQYF. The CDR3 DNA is TGCAGTGCTAGAGACCTAGCGGTCTCCTACGAGCAGTACTTC.